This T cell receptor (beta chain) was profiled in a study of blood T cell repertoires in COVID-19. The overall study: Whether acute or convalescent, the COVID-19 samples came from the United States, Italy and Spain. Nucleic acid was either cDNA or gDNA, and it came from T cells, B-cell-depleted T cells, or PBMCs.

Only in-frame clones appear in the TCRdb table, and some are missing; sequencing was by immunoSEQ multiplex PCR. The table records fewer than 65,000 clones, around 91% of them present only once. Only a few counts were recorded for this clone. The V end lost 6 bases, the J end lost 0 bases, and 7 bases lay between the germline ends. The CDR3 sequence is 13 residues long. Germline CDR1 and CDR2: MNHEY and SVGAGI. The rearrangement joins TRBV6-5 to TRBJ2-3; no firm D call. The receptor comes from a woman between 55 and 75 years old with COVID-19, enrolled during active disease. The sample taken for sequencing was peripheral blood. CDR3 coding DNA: TGTGCCAGCAGAGAGATTAGCACAGATACGCAGTATTTT. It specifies CASREISTDTQYF.